This paragraph covers one T cell receptor (beta chain) sequence. This sample is part of a study of OX40 agonist ivuxolimab in advanced cancers. For the study at large: Each dose-escalation patient presented with hepatocellular carcinoma, melanoma, renal cell or head and neck cancer.

Clones were sequenced by immunoSEQ multiplex PCR, and TCRdb holds only the in-frame ones, with some missing. This sample has roughly 75,000 clones; over 75% occur once, and the top ten carry about 5.9%. The receptor was derived from an adult with an advanced solid tumor such as melanoma, head and neck, liver or kidney cancer. The material was CD4+ or CD8+ T cells sorted from blood, obtained in a trial of the OX40 agonist ivuxolimab.

The CDR3: CASSQDERGVGGANVLTF. The CDR3 coding sequence is TGCGCCAGCAGCCAAGATGAGAGGGGAGTCGGTGGGGCCAACGTCCTGACTTTC. This chain uses TRBV4-3 with TRBJ2-6; D assignment may be TRBD1 or TRBD2 (5 bases each). With 0 bases removed from V and 3 bases from J, the gap between germline ends came to 15 bases. The CDR3 loop spans 18 amino acids. Per the germline V gene, CDR1 is LGHNA and CDR2 is YSLEER.